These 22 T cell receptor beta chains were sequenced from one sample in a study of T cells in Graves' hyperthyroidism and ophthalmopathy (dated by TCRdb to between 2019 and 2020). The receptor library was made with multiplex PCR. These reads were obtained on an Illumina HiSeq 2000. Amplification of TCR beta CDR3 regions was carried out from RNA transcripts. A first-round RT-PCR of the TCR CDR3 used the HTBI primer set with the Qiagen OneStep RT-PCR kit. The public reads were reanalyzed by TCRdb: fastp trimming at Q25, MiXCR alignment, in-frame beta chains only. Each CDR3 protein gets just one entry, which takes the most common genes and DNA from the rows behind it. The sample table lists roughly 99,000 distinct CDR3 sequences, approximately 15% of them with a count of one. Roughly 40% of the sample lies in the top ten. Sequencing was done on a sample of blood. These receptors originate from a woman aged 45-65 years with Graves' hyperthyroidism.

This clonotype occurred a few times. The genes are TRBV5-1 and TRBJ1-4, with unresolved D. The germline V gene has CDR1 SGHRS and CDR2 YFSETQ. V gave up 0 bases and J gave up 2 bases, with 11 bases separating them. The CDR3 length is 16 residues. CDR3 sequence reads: CASSLEPLGTNEKLFF. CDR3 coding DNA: TGCGCCAGCAGCTTGGAGCCTCTTGGGACTAATGAAAAACTGTTTTTT.

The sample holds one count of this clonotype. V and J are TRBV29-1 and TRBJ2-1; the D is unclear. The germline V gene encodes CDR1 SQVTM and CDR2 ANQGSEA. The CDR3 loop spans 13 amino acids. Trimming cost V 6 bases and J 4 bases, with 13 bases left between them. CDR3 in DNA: TGCAGCGTCTCCCCAGGCTCTTACAATGAGCAGTTCTTC. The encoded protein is CSVSPGSYNEQFF.

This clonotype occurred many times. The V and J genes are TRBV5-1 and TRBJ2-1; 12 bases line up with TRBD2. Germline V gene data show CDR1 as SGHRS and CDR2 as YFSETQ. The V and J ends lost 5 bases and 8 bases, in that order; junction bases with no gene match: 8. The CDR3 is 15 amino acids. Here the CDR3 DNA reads TGCGCCAGCAGGCCGCTAGCGGGAGGGCGGGATGAGCAGTTCTTC. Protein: CASRPLAGGRDEQFF.

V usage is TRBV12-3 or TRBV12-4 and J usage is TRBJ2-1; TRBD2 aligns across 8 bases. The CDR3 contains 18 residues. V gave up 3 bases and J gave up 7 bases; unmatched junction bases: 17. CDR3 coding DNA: TGTGCCAGCAGTTTTCGACGGGGGGGGGGGGGAGGGTGGAATGAGCAGTTCTTC. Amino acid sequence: CASSFRRGGGGGWNEQFF.

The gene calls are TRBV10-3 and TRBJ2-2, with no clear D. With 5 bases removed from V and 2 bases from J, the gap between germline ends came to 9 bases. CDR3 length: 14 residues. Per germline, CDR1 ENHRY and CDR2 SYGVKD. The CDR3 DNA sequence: TGTGCCATCAGTAGTCGGTCTAACACCGGGGAGCTGTTTTTT. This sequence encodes CAISSRSNTGELFF.

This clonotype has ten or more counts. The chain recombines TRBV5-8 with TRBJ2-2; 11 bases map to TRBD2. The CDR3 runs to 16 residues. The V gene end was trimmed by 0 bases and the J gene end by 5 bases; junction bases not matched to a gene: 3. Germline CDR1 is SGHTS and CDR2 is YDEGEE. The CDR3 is CASSLGGTSGTGELFF. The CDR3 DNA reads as TGTGCCAGCAGCTTGGGAGGGACTAGCGGTACCGGGGAGCTGTTTTTT.

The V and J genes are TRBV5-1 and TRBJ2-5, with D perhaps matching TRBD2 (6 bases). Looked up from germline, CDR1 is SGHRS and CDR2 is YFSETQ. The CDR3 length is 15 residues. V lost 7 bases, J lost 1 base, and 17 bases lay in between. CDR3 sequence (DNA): TGCGCCAGCGAGTGGGGAGGTAGCGGCCAAGAGACCCAGTACTTC. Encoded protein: CASEWGGSGQETQYF.

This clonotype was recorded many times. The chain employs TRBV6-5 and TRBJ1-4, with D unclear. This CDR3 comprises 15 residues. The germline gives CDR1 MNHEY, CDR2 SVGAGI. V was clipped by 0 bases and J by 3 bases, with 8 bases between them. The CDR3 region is CASSYSGGSNEKLFF. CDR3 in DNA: TGTGCCAGCAGTTACTCGGGAGGGTCTAATGAAAAACTGTTTTTT.

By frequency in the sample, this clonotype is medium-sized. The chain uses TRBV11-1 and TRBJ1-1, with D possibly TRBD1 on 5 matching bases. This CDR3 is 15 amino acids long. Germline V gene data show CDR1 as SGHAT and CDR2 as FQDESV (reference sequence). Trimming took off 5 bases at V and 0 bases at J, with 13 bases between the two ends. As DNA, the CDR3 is TGTGCCAGCAGCCGACAGCAGATGGTGAACACTGAAGCTTTCTTT. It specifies CASSRQQMVNTEAFF.

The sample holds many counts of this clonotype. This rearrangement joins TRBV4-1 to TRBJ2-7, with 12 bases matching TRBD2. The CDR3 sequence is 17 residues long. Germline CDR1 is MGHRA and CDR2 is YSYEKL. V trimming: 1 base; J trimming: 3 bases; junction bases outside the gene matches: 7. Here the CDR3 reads CASSQGLAGARNYEQYF. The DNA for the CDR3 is TGCGCCAGCAGCCAAGGACTAGCGGGAGCCAGGAACTACGAGCAGTACTTC.

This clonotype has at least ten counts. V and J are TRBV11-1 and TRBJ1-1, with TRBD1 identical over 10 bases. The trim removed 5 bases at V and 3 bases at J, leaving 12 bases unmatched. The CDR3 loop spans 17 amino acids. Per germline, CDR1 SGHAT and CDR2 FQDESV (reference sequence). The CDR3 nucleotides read TGTGCCAGCAGCCCAGGGACAGGGGAGAATCGGGACACTGAAGCTTTCTTT. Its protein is CASSPGTGENRDTEAFF.

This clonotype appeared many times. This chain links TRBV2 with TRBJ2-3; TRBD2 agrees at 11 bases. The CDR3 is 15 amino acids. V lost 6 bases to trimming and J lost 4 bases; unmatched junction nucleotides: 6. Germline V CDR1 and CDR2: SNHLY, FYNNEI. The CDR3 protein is CASSELAGASDTQYF. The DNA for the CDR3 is TGTGCCAGCAGCGAACTAGCGGGAGCATCAGATACGCAGTATTTT. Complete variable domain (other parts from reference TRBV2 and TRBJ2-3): EPEVTQTPSHQVTQMGQEVILRCVPISNHLYFYWYRQILGQKVEFLVSFYNNEISEKSEIFDDQFSVERPDGSNFTLKIRSTKLEDSAMYFCASSELAGASDTQYFGPGTRLTVL.

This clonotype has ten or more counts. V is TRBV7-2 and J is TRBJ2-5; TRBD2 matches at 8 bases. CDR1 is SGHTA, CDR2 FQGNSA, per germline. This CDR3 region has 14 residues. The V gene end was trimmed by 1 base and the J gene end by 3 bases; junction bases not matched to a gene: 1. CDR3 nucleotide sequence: TGTGCCAGCAGCTTAGAACTAGCGGAAGAGACCCAGTACTTC. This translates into CASSLELAEETQYF.

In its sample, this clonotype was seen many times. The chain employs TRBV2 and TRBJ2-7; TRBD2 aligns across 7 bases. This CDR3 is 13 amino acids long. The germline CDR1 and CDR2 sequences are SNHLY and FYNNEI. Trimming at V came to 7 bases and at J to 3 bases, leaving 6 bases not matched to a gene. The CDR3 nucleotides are TGTGCCAGCAAGCGGGGACTGCACTACGAGCAGTACTTC. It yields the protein CASKRGLHYEQYF.

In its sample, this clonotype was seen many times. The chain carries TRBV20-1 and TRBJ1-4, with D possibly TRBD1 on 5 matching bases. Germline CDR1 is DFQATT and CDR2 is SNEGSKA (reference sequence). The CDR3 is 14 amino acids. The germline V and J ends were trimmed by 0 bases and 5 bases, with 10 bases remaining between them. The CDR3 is CSARDQGGNEKLFF. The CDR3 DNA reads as TGCAGTGCTAGAGATCAGGGAGGAAATGAAAAACTGTTTTTT.

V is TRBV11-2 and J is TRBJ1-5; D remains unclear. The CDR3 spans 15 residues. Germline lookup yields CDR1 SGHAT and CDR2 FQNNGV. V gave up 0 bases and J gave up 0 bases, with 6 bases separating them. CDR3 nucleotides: TGTGCCAGCAGCTTAGATCCTGGTAGCAATCAGCCCCAGCATTTT. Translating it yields CASSLDPGSNQPQHF.

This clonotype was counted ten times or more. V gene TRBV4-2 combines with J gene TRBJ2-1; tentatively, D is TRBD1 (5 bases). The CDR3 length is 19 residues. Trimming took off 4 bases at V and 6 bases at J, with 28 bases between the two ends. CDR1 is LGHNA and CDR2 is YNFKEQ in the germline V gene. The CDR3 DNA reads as TGTGCCAGCAGCCCCTCAAACTCCGGGCCCCTTTATGGGGCCAATGAGCAGTTCTTC. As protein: CASSPSNSGPLYGANEQFF.

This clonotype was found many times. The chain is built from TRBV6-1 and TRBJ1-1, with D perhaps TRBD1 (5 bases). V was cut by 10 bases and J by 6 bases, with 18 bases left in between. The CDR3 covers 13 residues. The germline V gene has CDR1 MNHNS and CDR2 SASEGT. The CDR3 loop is CATQSQGGAEAFF. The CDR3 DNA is TGTGCCACCCAGTCCCAGGGCGGTGCTGAAGCTTTCTTT.

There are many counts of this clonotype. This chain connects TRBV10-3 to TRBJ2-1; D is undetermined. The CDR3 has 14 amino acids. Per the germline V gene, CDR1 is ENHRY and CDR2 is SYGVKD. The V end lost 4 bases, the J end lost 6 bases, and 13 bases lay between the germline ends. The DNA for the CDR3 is TGTGCCATCAGTGTCTCTTCCGGAGCCAATGAGCAGTTCTTC. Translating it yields CAISVSSGANEQFF.

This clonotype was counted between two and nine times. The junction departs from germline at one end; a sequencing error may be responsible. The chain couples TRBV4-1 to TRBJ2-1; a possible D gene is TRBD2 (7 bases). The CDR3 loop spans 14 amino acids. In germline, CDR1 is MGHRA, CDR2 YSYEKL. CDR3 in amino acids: CASAGGGGYNAQFF. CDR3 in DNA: TGCGCCAGCGCCGGAGGGGGGGGCTACAATGCGCAGTTCTTC.

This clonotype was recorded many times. This CDR3 reads CASSAGRDYGDTQYF. In DNA, the CDR3 is TGTGCCAGCAGCGCCGGACGGGACTACGGAGATACGCAGTATTTT. V usage is TRBV9 and J usage is TRBJ2-3; the match to TRBD2 covers 7 bases. The CDR3 runs to 15 residues. V shed 3 bases, J shed 5 bases, and the junction held 9 bases outside the gene matches. CDR1 is SGDLS and CDR2 is YYNGEE in the germline V gene.

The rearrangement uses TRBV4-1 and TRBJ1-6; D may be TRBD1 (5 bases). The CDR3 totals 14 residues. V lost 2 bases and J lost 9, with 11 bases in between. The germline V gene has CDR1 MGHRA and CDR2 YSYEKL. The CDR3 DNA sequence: TGCGCCAGCAGCCAACCAGGGTTGAGTTCACCCCTCCACTTT. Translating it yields CASSQPGLSSPLHF.